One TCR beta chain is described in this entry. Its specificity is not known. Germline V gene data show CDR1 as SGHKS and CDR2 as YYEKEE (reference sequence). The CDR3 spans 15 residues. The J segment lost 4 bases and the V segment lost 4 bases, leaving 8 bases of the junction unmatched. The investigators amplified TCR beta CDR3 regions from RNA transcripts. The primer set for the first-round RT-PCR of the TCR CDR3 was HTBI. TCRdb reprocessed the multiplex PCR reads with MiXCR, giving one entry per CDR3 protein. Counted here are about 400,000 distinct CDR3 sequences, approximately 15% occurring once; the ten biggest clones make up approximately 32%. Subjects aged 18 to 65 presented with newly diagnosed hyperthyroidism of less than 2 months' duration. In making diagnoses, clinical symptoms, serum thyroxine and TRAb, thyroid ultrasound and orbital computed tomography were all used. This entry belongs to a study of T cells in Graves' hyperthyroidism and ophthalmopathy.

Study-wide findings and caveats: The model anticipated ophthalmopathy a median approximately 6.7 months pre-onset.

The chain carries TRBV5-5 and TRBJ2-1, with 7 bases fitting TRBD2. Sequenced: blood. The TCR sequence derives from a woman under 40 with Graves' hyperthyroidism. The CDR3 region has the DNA TGTGCCAGCAGCCCAAAGCGGGGAATTTACAATGAGCAGTTCTTC. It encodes CASSPKRGIYNEQFF.